The present T cell receptor beta chain was sequenced within a study of T cells in Graves' hyperthyroidism and ophthalmopathy. As for the study in general: Specimen type is peripheral blood, collected at initial diagnosis prior to any treatment.

General study findings and limits: Prediction of ophthalmopathy progression came a median around 6.5 months pre-onset. Within blood appeared most thyroid clonotypes that had expanded above 0.001. Ophthalmopathy could be told apart from stable hyperthyroidism with a 13 V-J model.

Amplification of TCR beta CDR3 regions used RNA as the template. Using the HTBI primer set, a first-round RT-PCR was run on the TCR CDR3. TCRdb itself ran the multiplex PCR reads through MiXCR, one entry per CDR3 protein. The sample carries fewer than 800,000 distinct CDR3 sequences, about 17% recorded once. Germline assignment: CDR1 KGHSH and CDR2 LQKENI. Trimming removed 2 bases from V and 4 bases from J; junction bases left unmatched: 7. There are 16 residues in the CDR3. This clonotype was observed at least ten times. Its antigen is still unknown. The sequencing input was blood. The sequence was collected from a man in his late teens or twenties with Graves' hyperthyroidism. The chain employs TRBV18 and TRBJ2-7; 11 bases align to TRBD1. The CDR3 reads CASSPNPGTGGYEQYF. The CDR3 bases are TGTGCCAGCTCACCAAACCCCGGGACAGGGGGTTACGAGCAGTACTTC.